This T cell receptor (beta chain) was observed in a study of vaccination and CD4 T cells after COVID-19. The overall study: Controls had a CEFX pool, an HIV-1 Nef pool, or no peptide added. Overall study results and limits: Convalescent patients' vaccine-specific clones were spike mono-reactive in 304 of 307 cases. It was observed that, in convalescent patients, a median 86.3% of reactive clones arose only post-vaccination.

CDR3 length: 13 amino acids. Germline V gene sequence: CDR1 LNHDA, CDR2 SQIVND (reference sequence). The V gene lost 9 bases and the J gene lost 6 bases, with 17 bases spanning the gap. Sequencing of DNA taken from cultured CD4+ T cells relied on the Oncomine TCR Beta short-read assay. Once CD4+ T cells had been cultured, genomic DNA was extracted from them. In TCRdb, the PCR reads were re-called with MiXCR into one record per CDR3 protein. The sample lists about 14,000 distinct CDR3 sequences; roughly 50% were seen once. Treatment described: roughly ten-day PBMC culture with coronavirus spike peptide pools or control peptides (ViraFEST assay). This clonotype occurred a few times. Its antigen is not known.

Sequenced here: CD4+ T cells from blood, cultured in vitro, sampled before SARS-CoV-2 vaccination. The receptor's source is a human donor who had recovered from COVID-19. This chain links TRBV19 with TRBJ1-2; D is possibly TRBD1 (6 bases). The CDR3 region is CASRQADLNGYTF. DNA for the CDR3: TGTGCCAGCAGACAGGCGGACTTAAATGGCTACACCTTC.